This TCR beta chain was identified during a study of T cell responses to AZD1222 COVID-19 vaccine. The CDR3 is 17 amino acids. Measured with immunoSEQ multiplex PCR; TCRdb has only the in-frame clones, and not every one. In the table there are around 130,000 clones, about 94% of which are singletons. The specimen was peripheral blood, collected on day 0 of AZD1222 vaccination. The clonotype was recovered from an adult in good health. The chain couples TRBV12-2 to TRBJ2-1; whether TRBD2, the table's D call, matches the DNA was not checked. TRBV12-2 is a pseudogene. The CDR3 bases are TGTGCAAGTCGCTGCACCCATAGGGGGGGCCAAGCCCATGAGCAGTTCTTC. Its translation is CASRCTHRGGQAHEQFF.